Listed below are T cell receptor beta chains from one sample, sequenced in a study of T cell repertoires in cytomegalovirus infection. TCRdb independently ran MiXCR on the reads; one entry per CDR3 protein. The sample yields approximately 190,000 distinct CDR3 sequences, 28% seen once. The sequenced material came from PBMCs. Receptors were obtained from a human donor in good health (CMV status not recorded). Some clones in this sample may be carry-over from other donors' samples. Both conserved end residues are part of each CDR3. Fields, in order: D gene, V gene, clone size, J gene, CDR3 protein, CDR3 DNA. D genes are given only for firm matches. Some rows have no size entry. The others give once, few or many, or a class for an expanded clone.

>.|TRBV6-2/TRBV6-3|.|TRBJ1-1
CASSYWANTEAFF
TGTGCCAGCAGTTACTGGGCTAACACTGAAGCTTTCTTT
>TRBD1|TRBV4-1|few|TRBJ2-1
CASSPYPPGQGYNEQFF
TGCGCCAGCAGCCCCTATCCCCCGGGACAGGGCTACAATGAGCAGTTCTTC
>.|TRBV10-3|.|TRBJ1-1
CAISEEQGGEAFF
TGTGCCATCAGTGAGGAACAGGGAGGAGAAGCTTTCTTT
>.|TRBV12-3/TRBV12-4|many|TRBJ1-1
CASSFGLNTEAFF
TGTGCCAGCAGTTTTGGGTTGAACACTGAAGCTTTCTTT
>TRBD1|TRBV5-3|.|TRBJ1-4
CASSSGQVAAELFF
TGTGCCAGCAGCTCCGGACAGGTGGCAGCGGAACTGTTTTTT
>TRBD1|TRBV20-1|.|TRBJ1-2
CSARDPQGWYGYTF
TGCAGTGCTAGAGACCCACAGGGGTGGTATGGCTACACCTTC
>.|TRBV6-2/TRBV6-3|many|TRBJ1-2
CASSRGRAGYTF
TGTGCCAGCAGTCGCGGACGGGCCGGCTACACCTTC
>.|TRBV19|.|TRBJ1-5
CASSVTGSNQPQHF
TGTGCCAGTAGTGTAACAGGGAGCAATCAGCCCCAGCATTTT
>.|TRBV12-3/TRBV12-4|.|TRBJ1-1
CASNVLGSMNTEAFF
TGTGCCAGCAACGTCCTCGGTAGCATGAACACTGAAGCTTTCTTT
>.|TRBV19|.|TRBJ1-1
CASSFPGPNTEAFF
TGTGCCAGTAGTTTTCCGGGACCCAACACTGAAGCTTTCTTT
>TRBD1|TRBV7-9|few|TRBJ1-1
CASSPQGERITEAFF
TGTGCCAGCAGCCCCCAGGGGGAGAGGATCACTGAAGCTTTCTTT
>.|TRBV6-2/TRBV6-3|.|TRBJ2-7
CASSYSTGHYEQYF
TGTGCCAGCAGTTACTCGACGGGACACTACGAGCAGTACTTC
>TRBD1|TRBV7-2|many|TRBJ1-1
CASSPGTGSYTEAFF
TGTGCCAGCAGCCCCGGGACAGGTTCTTACACTGAAGCTTTCTTT
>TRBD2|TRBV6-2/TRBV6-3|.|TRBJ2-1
CASSYSRGLAGDYYEQFF
TGTGCCAGCAGTTACTCGAGGGGACTAGCGGGGGATTACTATGAGCAGTTCTTC
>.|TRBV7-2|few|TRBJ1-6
CASSLLQGNSPLHF
TGTGCCAGCAGCTTATTGCAGGGAAATTCACCCCTCCACTTT
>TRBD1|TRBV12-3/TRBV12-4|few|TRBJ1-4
CASSLGQGVNEKLFF
TGTGCCAGCAGTTTAGGTCAGGGGGTGAATGAAAAACTGTTTTTT
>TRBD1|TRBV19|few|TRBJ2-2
CASSISTGENTGELFF
TGTGCCAGTAGTATTTCGACAGGGGAGAACACCGGGGAGCTGTTTTTT
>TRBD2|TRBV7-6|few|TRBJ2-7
CASSSSSLAGPGAYEQYF
TGTGCCAGCAGCTCGTCATCACTAGCGGGGCCGGGGGCCTACGAGCAGTACTTC
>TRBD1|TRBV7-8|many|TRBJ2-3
CASSTLGGKDTQYF
TGTGCCAGCAGCACCCTAGGGGGCAAAGATACGCAGTATTTT
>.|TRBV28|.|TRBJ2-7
CASSLPGRVDEQYF
TGTGCCAGCAGTTTACCAGGGAGAGTTGACGAGCAGTACTTC
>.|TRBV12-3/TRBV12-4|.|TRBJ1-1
CASRSTELTEAFF
TGTGCCAGCAGGTCCACAGAGCTCACTGAAGCTTTCTTT
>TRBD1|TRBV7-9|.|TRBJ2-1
CASSFGTGGRRRYNEQFF
TGTGCCAGCAGCTTTGGGACAGGGGGCCGGCGGAGGTACAATGAGCAGTTCTTC
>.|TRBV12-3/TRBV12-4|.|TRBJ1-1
CASSSDRSEGTTEAFF
TGTGCCAGCAGTTCAGACAGGAGTGAGGGAACAACTGAAGCTTTCTTT
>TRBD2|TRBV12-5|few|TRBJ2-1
CASGLRLASNEQFF
TGTGCTAGTGGTTTGAGACTAGCGTCCAATGAGCAGTTCTTC
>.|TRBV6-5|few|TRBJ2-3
CASSRDFYTQYF
TGTGCCAGCAGTCGGGACTTTTATACGCAGTATTTT